Each of the 14 T cell receptor beta chains below was sequenced from the same sample in a study of T cell clonotyping in hematopoietic cell transplantation (dated by TCRdb to the early 2020s). According to the study, the label for this sample's time point signals: 30 days after allo-HCT. The method behind the library was the immunoSEQ multiplex PCR assay. The table comes from immuneACCESS by way of TCRdb, which keeps in-frame sequences with V and J called. Part of the clones is missing from these tables; in studies checked, under half for an unresolved V gene and the rest for unknown reasons. The sample yields roughly 13,000 clones; around 98% were counted once. The top ten clones comprise around 4.2% of the sample. The sample in question was peripheral blood mononuclear cells, obtained 30 days after allogeneic stem cell transplant. All receptors come from a female patient in her 50s who had an allogeneic stem cell transplant from an unrelated donor, so T cells may come from the graft donor. Some clones in this sample may be carry-over from other donors' samples.

CDR3 sequence reads: CASVPMLRGNTIYF. CDR3 in DNA: TGTGCCAGCGTACCAATGTTGAGAGGAAACACCATATATTTT. The chain joins TRBV2 to TRBJ1-3; D unresolved. Trimming shortened V by 8 bases and J by 4 bases, and 15 bases separated the two germline ends. The germline V gene encodes CDR1 SNHLY and CDR2 FYNNEI. The CDR3 consists of 14 residues.

The rearrangement uses TRBV6-6 and TRBJ1-3; no firm D call. Trimming pared 5 bases from V and 0 bases from J, leaving 14 bases between. The V gene's germline CDR1 is MNHNY and CDR2 SVGAGI (reference sequence). CDR3 length equals 16 residues. This CDR3 is CASSNGPTFSGNTIYF. CDR3 DNA sequence: TGTGCCAGCAGTAACGGGCCGACTTTCTCTGGAAACACCATATATTTT.

The V and J genes are TRBV6-1 and TRBJ1-3; no clear D. V shed 6 bases and J shed 0 bases, with 9 bases lying between them. From germline, CDR1 is MNHNS and CDR2 SASEGT. This CDR3 spans 14 amino acids. The CDR3 sequence is CASRTLFSGNTIYF. CDR3 sequence (DNA): TGTGCCAGCAGGACACTTTTCTCTGGAAACACCATATATTTT.

The gene calls are TRBV19 and TRBJ2-2; maybe TRBD1 (6 bases). The V gene's germline CDR1 is LNHDA and CDR2 SQIVND (reference sequence). The CDR3 has 17 amino acids. Deletions cut 0 bases from V and 7 bases from J, with 18 bases between. CDR3 sequence reads: CASSIEDHRVLDGELFF. The CDR3 DNA is TGTGCCAGTAGTATAGAGGACCACAGGGTTCTAGACGGGGAGCTGTTTTTT. Full variable domain (rest looked up from reference TRBV19 and TRBJ2-2): DGGITQSPKYLFRKEGQNVTLSCEQNLNHDAMYWYRQDPGQGLRLIYYSQIVNDFQKGDIAEGYSVSREKKESFPLTVTSAQKNPTAFYLCASSIEDHRVLDGELFFGEGSRLTVL.

V usage is TRBV5-4 and J usage is TRBJ2-7, with 8 nucleotides matching TRBD1. The junction had 10 bases not matched to a gene; V was cut back by 4 bases and J by 1 base. This CDR3 has 16 residues. Germline values: CDR1 SGHNT, CDR2 YYREEE (reference sequence). The CDR3 sequence is CASSPKQGDTSYEQYF. DNA for the CDR3: TGTGCCAGCAGCCCTAAACAGGGGGATACGTCCTACGAGCAGTACTTC.

J is TRBJ1-2 and V is TRBV25-1; D gene unclear. Trimming left V 4 bases short and J 7 bases short, with 13 bases between. Germline CDR1 reads MGHDK; CDR2 reads SYGVNS. This CDR3 region has 13 residues. The CDR3 protein is CASSVPGRGGYTF. In nucleotides, the CDR3 is TGTGCCAGCAGTGTCCCCGGACGGGGTGGCTACACCTTC.

This chain joins TRBV6-4 and TRBJ1-2; D is unresolved. The CDR3 runs 14 residues. Germline V lookup: CDR1 MRHNA, CDR2 SNTAGT. V lost 0 bases, J lost 8 bases, and 13 bases lay in between. The CDR3 DNA reads TGTGCCAGCAGTGACTCCCGGGGAGTGGGAGGCTACACCTTC. Protein: CASSDSRGVGGYTF.

The chain has TRBV4-1 and TRBJ2-3; D ambiguous. V lost 1 base, J lost 5 bases, and 4 bases lay in between. The CDR3 sequence is 12 residues long. The germline gives CDR1 MGHRA, CDR2 YSYEKL. The CDR3, as DNA: TGCGCCAGCAGCCAAGTATTAGATACGCAGTATTTT. Translated, it gives CASSQVLDTQYF.

The DNA for the CDR3 is TGTGCCAGCAGTGAAATCGGGACAGGGACCACTGAAGCTTTCTTT. Translation gives CASSEIGTGTTEAFF. This sequence joins TRBV6-1 and TRBJ1-1, with 9 positions matching TRBD1. The ends lost 2 bases at V and 4 bases at J; junction bases unmatched: 5. The CDR3 covers 15 residues. The germline V gene has CDR1 MNHNS and CDR2 SASEGT.

The V call is TRBV9, the J call TRBJ2-5, with D possibly matching TRBD1 (6 bases). The V end was cut by 2 bases, the J end by 4 bases, with 9 bases between. The germline V gene encodes CDR1 SGDLS and CDR2 YYNGEE. The CDR3 spans 13 residues. CDR3 coding DNA: TGTGCCAGCAGCGTCGGACAGTCAGAGACCCAGTACTTC. This sequence encodes CASSVGQSETQYF. Based on the CDR3 plus reference TRBV9 and TRBJ2-5, the full variable domain is DSGVTQTPKHLITATGQRVTLRCSPRSGDLSVYWYQQSLDQGLQFLIQYYNGEERAKGNILERFSAQQFPDLHSELNLSSLELGDSALYFCASSVGQSETQYFGPGTRLLVL.

The gene calls are TRBV7-2 and TRBJ2-5; 8 bases agree with TRBD2. V trimming: 5 bases; J trimming: 5 bases; junction bases outside the gene matches: 7. CDR1 and CDR2 (germline): SGHTA, FQGNSA. The length of the CDR3 is 14 residues. This CDR3 is CASSPRGGLETQYF. CDR3 nucleotides: TGTGCCAGCAGCCCCCGGGGGGGGCTGGAGACCCAGTACTTC.

The chain combines TRBV6-1 with TRBJ2-7; the match to TRBD2 covers 7 bases. The V gene end was trimmed by 6 bases and the J gene end by 2 bases; junction bases not matched to a gene: 10. Germline V gene sequence: CDR1 MNHNS, CDR2 SASEGT. The CDR3 is 15 amino acids. The CDR3 region is CASRSSSGLAYEQYF. For the CDR3, the DNA is TGTGCCAGCAGGTCCTCTAGCGGACTAGCCTACGAGCAGTACTTC.

V is TRBV12-2 and J is TRBJ2-7; the table's D call TRBD2 went unverified against the DNA. TRBV12-2 is marked as a pseudogene. The CDR3 has 17 residues. CDR3 nucleotide sequence: TGTGCAAGTCGCTTAGCGGCGGGGGGGCCTACATCCTACGAGCAGTACTTC. Its protein is CASRLAAGGPTSYEQYF.

The chain joins TRBV29-1 to TRBJ2-2, with a tentative D call TRBD2 (5 bases). Germline lookup yields CDR1 SQVTM and CDR2 ANQGSEA. The CDR3 consists of 14 residues. Trimming stripped 7 bases from V and 4 bases from J, with 16 bases between. CDR3 DNA: TGCAGCGCTCAAGTGTCGGCGGGCACCGGGGAGCTGTTTTTT. It codes for CSAQVSAGTGELFF.